Below, 11 T cell receptor beta chains from the same sample are listed, as sequenced in a study of cytomegalovirus exposure and HLA in healthy donors. PCR amplification relied on 60 Vbeta primers (plus 13 Jbeta primers). Sequencing used immunoSEQ multiplex PCR; TCRdb keeps in-frame clones, though not all of them. Seen here are about 120,000 clones, around 70% observed once, and the top ten hold under 8.5%. The specimen sequenced was PBMCs. These TCRs come from a male donor in good health and CMV-seronegative.

This chain connects TRBV7-2 to TRBJ2-7; 12 nucleotides agree with TRBD1. Germline lookup yields CDR1 SGHTA and CDR2 FQGNSA. There are 15 residues in the CDR3. V dropped 1 base and J dropped 6; count of bases not matched to a gene: 4. The CDR3 reads CASSLGGQGAREQYF. DNA of the CDR3: TGTGCCAGCAGCTTAGGGGGACAGGGGGCGCGCGAGCAGTACTTC.

The genes are TRBV19 and TRBJ1-2, with 9 bases lining up with TRBD1. The junction had 8 bases not matched to a gene; V was cut back by 2 bases and J by 1 base. Germline V gene data show CDR1 as LNHDA and CDR2 as SQIVND (reference sequence). This CDR3 is 17 amino acids long. The CDR3 nucleotides are TGTGCCAGTAGTATAATTGGAGGGACAGGGAATAACTATGGCTACACCTTC. Its translation is CASSIIGGTGNNYGYTF.

The chain combines TRBV7-8 with TRBJ2-5; 11 nucleotides line up with TRBD1. Germline V gene lookup returns CDR1 SGHVS and CDR2 FQNEAQ. The ends lost 7 bases at V and 4 bases at J; junction bases unmatched: 11. The CDR3 loop spans 16 amino acids. The DNA of the CDR3 is TGTGCCAGCAACCAACGGACAGGGGGCGGGGGAGAGACCCAGTACTTC. Amino acids: CASNQRTGGGGETQYF. Variable domain in full (rest from reference TRBV7-8 and TRBJ2-5): GAGVSQSPRYKVAKRGQDVALRCDPISGHVSLFWYQQALGQGPEFLTYFQNEAQLDKSGLPSDRFFAERPEGSVSTLKIQRTQQEDSAVYLCASNQRTGGGGETQYFGPGTRLLVL.

The CDR3 spells CASRGGGSNTGELFF. The CDR3 DNA sequence: TGTGCCAGCCGGGGGGGAGGCTCGAACACCGGGGAGCTGTTTTTT. V is TRBV28 and J is TRBJ2-2; 8 bases map to TRBD2. The germline CDR1 and CDR2 sequences are MDHEN and SYDVKM. Trimming at V came to 8 bases and at J to 0 bases, leaving 5 bases not matched to a gene. The CDR3 extends over 15 amino acids.

The CDR3 region is CAWTPGGRGVYQPQHF. In DNA form, the CDR3 reads TGTGCCTGGACCCCCGGAGGCAGGGGGGTCTATCAGCCCCAGCATTTT. The chain combines TRBV30 with TRBJ1-5; 7 bases agree with TRBD1. CDR1 is GTSNPN, CDR2 SVGIG, per germline (reference sequence). The CDR3 spans 16 residues. V lost 4 bases, J lost 5 bases, and 14 bases stayed unmatched.

There are a few counts of this clone. This rearrangement joins TRBV28 to TRBJ1-6; TRBD1 might be the D (6 bases). The germline V gene has CDR1 MDHEN and CDR2 SYDVKM. Between the trimmed V and J ends, which lost 5 bases and 0 bases, there was a span of 29 bases. The CDR3 consists of 22 residues. This chain's CDR3 is CASSHPRVFGQTWDSYNSPLHF. CDR3 in DNA: TGTGCCAGCAGTCACCCCCGGGTATTTGGACAGACTTGGGACTCCTATAATTCACCCCTCCACTTT.

This clone was seen a few times. CDR3 in DNA: TGTGCTAGTGGTCAGACAGGGTACTGGAGCAATGAGCAGTTCTTC. Protein product: CASGQTGYWSNEQFF. The chain links TRBV12-5 to TRBJ2-1; 7 bases line up with TRBD1. CDR1 and CDR2 (germline): LGHNT, FRNRAP. The CDR3 spans 15 residues. V lost 5 bases, J lost 6 bases, and 10 bases stayed unmatched. Full variable domain (outside the CDR3, taken from reference TRBV12-5 and TRBJ2-1): DARVTQTPRHKVTEMGQEVTMRCQPILGHNTVFWYRQTMMQGLELLAYFRNRAPLDDSGMPKDRFSAEMPDATLATLKIQPSEPRDSAVYFCASGQTGYWSNEQFFGPGTRLTVL.

This chain uses TRBV7-4 with TRBJ1-6; D is ambiguous. The ends were cut back, 1 base at V and 6 bases at J, with 19 bases in the middle. Germline V gene lookup returns CDR1 SGHVT and CDR2 SQSDAQ. The CDR3 consists of 18 residues. The CDR3 spells CASSLEVPLDSGNSPLHF. Written as DNA, the CDR3 is TGTGCCAGCAGCTTAGAAGTACCGTTGGACTCTGGTAATTCACCCCTCCACTTT.

This chain connects TRBV27 to TRBJ2-7; 7 bases line up with TRBD2. The CDR3 consists of 13 residues. With V trimmed by 5 bases and J by 6 bases, 7 bases remained unmatched. Looked up from germline, CDR1 is MNHEY and CDR2 is SMNVEV (reference sequence). CDR3 loop: CASSLPGGFEQYF. DNA for the CDR3: TGTGCCAGCAGTCTTCCGGGGGGATTCGAGCAGTACTTC.

This chain connects TRBV19 to TRBJ1-5, with 7 bases aligning to TRBD1. V trimming: 10 bases; J trimming: 1 base; junction bases outside the gene matches: 7. The CDR3 length is 14 residues. CDR1 is LNHDA, CDR2 SQIVND, per germline (reference sequence). CDR3 protein: CATATGRSNQPQHF. The CDR3 coding sequence is TGTGCCACCGCGACAGGGAGGAGCAATCAGCCCCAGCATTTT.

This sequence joins TRBV9 and TRBJ2-1; 8 bases align to TRBD1. The V gene end was trimmed by 2 bases and the J gene end by 5 bases; junction bases not matched to a gene: 6. This CDR3 contains 15 residues. Germline V lookup: CDR1 SGDLS, CDR2 YYNGEE. The CDR3 region has the DNA TGTGCCAGCAGCGTTGGCAGGGGGCGAGACAATGAGCAGTTCTTC. Encoded protein: CASSVGRGRDNEQFF.